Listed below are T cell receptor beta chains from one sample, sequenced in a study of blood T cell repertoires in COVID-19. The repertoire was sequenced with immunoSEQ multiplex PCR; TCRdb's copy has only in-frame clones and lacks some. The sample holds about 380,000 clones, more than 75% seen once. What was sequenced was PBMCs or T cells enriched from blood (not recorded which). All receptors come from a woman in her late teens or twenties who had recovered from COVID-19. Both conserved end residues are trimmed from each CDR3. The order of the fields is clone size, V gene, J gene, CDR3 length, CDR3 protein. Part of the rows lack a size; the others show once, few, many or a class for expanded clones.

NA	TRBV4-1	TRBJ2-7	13	ASSYGSGGPYEQY
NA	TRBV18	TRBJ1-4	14	ASSPPGQGAGEKLF
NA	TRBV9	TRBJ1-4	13	ASSVVGGSREKLF
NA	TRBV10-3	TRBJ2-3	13	AISESDKGADTQY
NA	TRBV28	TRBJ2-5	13	ASSLSGGSQETQY
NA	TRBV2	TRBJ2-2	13	ASRATGVNTGELF
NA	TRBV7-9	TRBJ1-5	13	ASSLSGDSNQPQH
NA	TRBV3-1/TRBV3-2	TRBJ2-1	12	ASSQVYSENEQF
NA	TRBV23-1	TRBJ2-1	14	ASSQYDSIWDNEQF
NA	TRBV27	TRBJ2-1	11	ASSFGLYNEQF
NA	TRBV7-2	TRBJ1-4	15	ASSANRVLTLGEKLF
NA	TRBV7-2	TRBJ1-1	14	ASSLVGPGWSTEAF
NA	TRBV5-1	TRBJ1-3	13	ASSLATGTGNTIY
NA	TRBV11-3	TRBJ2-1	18	ASSSLAGGNSNQMGNEQF
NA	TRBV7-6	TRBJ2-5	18	ASSYLGTSGETGRGETQY
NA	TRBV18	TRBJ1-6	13	ASSVEVAVYSPLH
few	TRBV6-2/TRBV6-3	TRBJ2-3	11	ASSVRGTDTQY
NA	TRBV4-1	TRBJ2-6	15	ASSPSPLRSGANVLT
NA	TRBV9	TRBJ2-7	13	ASSVAGTGSYEQY
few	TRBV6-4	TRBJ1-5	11	ASSPERNQPQH
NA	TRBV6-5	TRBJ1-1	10	ASFQGNTEAF
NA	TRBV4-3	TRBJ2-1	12	ASSQEGGGNEQF
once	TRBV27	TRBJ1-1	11	ASSLFGGTEAF
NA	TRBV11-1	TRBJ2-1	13	ASSLGGEPYNEQF
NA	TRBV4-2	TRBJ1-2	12	ASSQRDRSYGYT
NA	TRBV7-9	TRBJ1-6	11	ASSRPGASPLH
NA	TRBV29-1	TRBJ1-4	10	SGGFSNEKLF
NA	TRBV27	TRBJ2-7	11	ASSLFQGYEQY
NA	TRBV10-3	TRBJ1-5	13	AISYPGTGRQPQH
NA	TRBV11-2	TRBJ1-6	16	ASSPRQGWDRANSPLH
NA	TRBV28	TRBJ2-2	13	ASSSTDRDAGELF
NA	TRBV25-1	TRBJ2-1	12	ASSRDRGSNVQF
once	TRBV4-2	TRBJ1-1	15	ASSQVPRGLGVTEAF
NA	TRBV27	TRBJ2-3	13	ASRRTVGRTDTQY
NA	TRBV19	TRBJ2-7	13	ASSVWTGGAYEQY
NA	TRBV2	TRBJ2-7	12	AILSRLGAGMEY
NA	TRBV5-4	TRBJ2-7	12	ASSFQFSSYEQY
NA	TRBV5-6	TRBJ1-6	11	ASSLRQNSPLH
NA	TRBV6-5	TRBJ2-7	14	ASSSGTGRKLYEQY
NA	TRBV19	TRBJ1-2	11	ASSKQGQYGYT
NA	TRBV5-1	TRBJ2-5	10	ASSLREETQY
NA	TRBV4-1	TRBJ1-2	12	ASSQVQGVYGYT
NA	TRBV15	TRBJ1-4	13	ATSGVQGANEKLF
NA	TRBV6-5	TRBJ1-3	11	ASRRTGGDTIY
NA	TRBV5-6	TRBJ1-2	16	ASSSIWGFRTGEYGYT
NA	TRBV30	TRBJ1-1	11	AWSVGASTEAF
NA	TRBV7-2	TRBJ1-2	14	ASSFSPGQSLYGYT
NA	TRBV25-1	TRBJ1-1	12	ASSVSGTGSEAF
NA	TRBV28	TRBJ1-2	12	ASRIATGVYGYT
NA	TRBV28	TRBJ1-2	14	ASTSPAQELGYGYT